Reported below is one T cell receptor beta chain. This sample stems from a study of blood T cell repertoires in COVID-19. This table comes from immunoSEQ multiplex PCR, and its TCRdb copy is limited to in-frame clones, with some not included. The sample includes under 300,000 clones, approximately 86% of them seen just once. Germline CDR1 reads SGHTA; CDR2 reads FQGTGA. With V trimmed by 5 bases and J by 1 base, 6 bases remained unmatched. CDR3 length equals 15 residues. This chain connects TRBV7-3 to TRBJ2-7, with 9 bases aligning to TRBD2. The sequencing sample was made of PBMCs or T cells enriched from blood (not recorded which). The clonotype originates from a woman in her forties or fifties who had recovered from COVID-19. The CDR3 bases are TGTGCCAGCAGCCCGGGACTAGCTGATTCCTACGAGCAGTACTTC. It specifies CASSPGLADSYEQYF.